The rows below give T cell receptor beta chains drawn from one sample of a study of shared clonotypes between healthy human individuals. Profiling relied on immunoSEQ multiplex PCR, and the TCRdb table lists in-frame clones only, not all of them. Among 2.3 million or so clones listed, 93% were seen once. Source material: naive CD4+ T cells from PBMCs. These receptors originate from a man between 18 and 35 years old in good health. Some clones in this sample may be carry-over from other donors' samples. The CDR3 runs from the conserved cysteine through the conserved F or W. A D gene is named only where the DNA matches it firmly. A row's size may be missing; if present it is once, few, many or a size class.

size	V	D	J	DNA	CDR3
.	TRBV28	TRBD1	TRBJ2-2	TGTGCCAGCAGTCCGCCCAAGGGCAGGGGGCTTGGCGGGGAGCTGTTTTTT	CASSPPKGRGLGGELFF
.	TRBV5-4	TRBD2	TRBJ2-5	TGTGCCAGCAGCCTGACTAGCGGGCGAGAGACCCAGTACTTC	CASSLTSGRETQYF
.	TRBV28	.	TRBJ1-1	TGTGCCAGCAGTTGGCCCGGGAGCGCTGAAGCTTTCTTT	CASSWPGSAEAFF
.	TRBV9	.	TRBJ1-3	TGTGCCAGCAGCGCAGACACGTACTCTGGAAACACCATATATTTT	CASSADTYSGNTIYF
.	TRBV13	.	TRBJ2-1	TGTGCCAGCAGCTCCCGTGGACGATACAATGAGCAGTTCTTC	CASSSRGRYNEQFF
once	TRBV28	TRBD2	TRBJ2-7	TGTGCCAGCAGTTTGAGCGGGAGGGCCTACGAGCAGTACTTC	CASSLSGRAYEQYF
.	TRBV28	TRBD1	TRBJ2-7	TGTGCCAGCAGTTCATCGACAGGGAAGGGCTACGAGCAGTACTTC	CASSSSTGKGYEQYF
few	TRBV19	TRBD1	TRBJ1-5	TGTGCCAGCCAGGGGGCTGGCAATCAGCCCCAGCATTTT	CASQGAGNQPQHF
once	TRBV9	TRBD1	TRBJ2-3	TGTGCCAGCAGCGTAGAGGGGGCGAAAGATACGCAGTATTTT	CASSVEGAKDTQYF
.	TRBV7-6	TRBD2	TRBJ2-3	TGTGCCAGCAGCCAGGCCCCGGGGGGGGTAGATACGCAGTATTTT	CASSQAPGGVDTQYF
.	TRBV29-1	.	TRBJ1-5	TGCAGCGTTGGGTCCACCGGGCAGCCCCAGCATTTT	CSVGSTGQPQHF
.	TRBV9	.	TRBJ1-2	TGTGCCAGCAGTAGGGACCCTAACTATGGCTACACCTTC	CASSRDPNYGYTF
once	TRBV6-1	.	TRBJ2-3	TGTGCCAGCAGTGAGATACAGGGAGATACGCAGTATTTT	CASSEIQGDTQYF
.	TRBV28	.	TRBJ2-1	TGTGCCAGCAGTCTTATTGGCGGGAATTACAATGAGCAGTTCTTC	CASSLIGGNYNEQFF
.	TRBV10-3	.	TRBJ2-1	TGTGCCATCAGCGATAGCCTGGGTAGCGACAATGAGCAGTTCTTC	CAISDSLGSDNEQFF
.	TRBV10-3	TRBD1	TRBJ1-5	TGTGCCATCAGTGGAGAACAGGGACAGGCACCCCAGCATTTT	CAISGEQGQAPQHF
.	TRBV29-1	.	TRBJ2-3	TGCAGCGCGGCAGGGAGTGTGACAGATACGCAGTATTTT	CSAAGSVTDTQYF
.	TRBV19	.	TRBJ2-7	TGTGCCAGCCGAGGGCTTTACGAGCAGTACTTC	CASRGLYEQYF
few	TRBV6-1	.	TRBJ1-5	TGTGCCAGCAGTTGGGGCAGCTCTAATCAGCCCCAGCATTTT	CASSWGSSNQPQHF
.	TRBV2	.	TRBJ1-4	TGTGCCAGCAGTGTTCACCTCCTTTTGGCAACTAATGAAAAACTGTTTTTT	CASSVHLLLATNEKLFF
.	TRBV27	.	TRBJ1-5	TGTGCCAGCAGTGCCCGGGACATCGATCAGCCCCAGCATTTT	CASSARDIDQPQHF
.	TRBV7-9	.	TRBJ2-7	TGTGCCAGCGGCGACTACGAGCAGTACTTC	CASGDYEQYF
once	TRBV5-4	TRBD2	TRBJ2-7	TGTGCCAGCAGCTTGAGCGGGGGCGAGCAGTACTTC	CASSLSGGEQYF
once	TRBV7-2	.	TRBJ2-7	TGTGCCAGCAGCTCCCAGAGCTCCTACGAGCAGTACTTC	CASSSQSSYEQYF
.	TRBV9	TRBD2	TRBJ2-5	TGTGCCAGCAGCGTAGGGGCTAGCGGTTCCCAAGAGACCCAGTACTTC	CASSVGASGSQETQYF